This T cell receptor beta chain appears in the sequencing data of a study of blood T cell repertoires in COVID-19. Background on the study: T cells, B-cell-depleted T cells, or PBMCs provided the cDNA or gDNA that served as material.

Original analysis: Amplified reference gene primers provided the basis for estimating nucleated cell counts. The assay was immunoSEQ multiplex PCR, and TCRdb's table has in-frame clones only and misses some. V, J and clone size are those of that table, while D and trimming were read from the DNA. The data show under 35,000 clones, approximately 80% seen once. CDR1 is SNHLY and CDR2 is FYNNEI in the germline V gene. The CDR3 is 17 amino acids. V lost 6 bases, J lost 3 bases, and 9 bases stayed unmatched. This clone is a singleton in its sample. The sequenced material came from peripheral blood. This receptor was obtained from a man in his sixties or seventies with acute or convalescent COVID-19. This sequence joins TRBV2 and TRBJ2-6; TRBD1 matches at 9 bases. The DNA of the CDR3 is TGTGCCAGCAGCCGGACAGGGGAACTTAGTGGGGCCAACGTCCTGACTTTC. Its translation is CASSRTGELSGANVLTF. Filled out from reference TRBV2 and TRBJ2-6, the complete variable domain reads EPEVTQTPSHQVTQMGQEVILRCVPISNHLYFYWYRQILGQKVEFLVSFYNNEISEKSEIFDDQFSVERPDGSNFTLKIRSTKLEDSAMYFCASSRTGELSGANVLTFGAGSRLTVL.